This T cell receptor (beta chain) appears in the sequencing data of a study of breast tumors, draining lymph nodes, adjacent tissues. TCRdb re-called the multiplex PCR reads through MiXCR, storing one row per CDR3 protein. Counted here are some 170,000 distinct CDR3 sequences, 30% to 40% occurring once; the ten biggest clones make up around 4%. Breast cancer patients provided tissue from their axillary draining lymph nodes. Germline CDR1 is MNHNY and CDR2 is SVGAGI (reference sequence). This CDR3 comprises 17 residues. Trimming cost V 7 bases and J 6 bases; bases outside gene matches: 19. The rearrangement uses TRBV6-6 and TRBJ1-2, with TRBD1 matching 8 bases. The material sequenced was axillary lymph node tissue. This sequence originates from a female donor with breast cancer. Some clones in this sample may be carry-over from other donors' samples. As DNA, the CDR3 is TGTGCCAGCAATCCCACCGCAGGGGGCACGTTGGGAAATGGCTACACCTTC. Translating gives CASNPTAGGTLGNGYTF.